The 25 T cell receptor beta chains presented below share a single source sample, sequenced in a study of response to subunit inactivated influenza vaccine. One entry per CDR3 protein, called by TCRdb with MiXCR from the RT-PCR reads. Here the sample spans about 520,000 distinct CDR3 sequences, over 25% being singletons. The starting material was CD4+ T cells sorted from PBMCs, obtained 4 to 6 days after vaccination. The receptor set was obtained from a man between 45 and 60 years old who received an inactivated influenza vaccine.

The J gene is TRBJ2-1, the V gene TRBV5-1; 11 bases are a match to TRBD2. Trimming removed 5 bases from V and 5 bases from J; junction bases left unmatched: 12. Looked up from germline, CDR1 is SGHRS and CDR2 is YFSETQ. The CDR3 has 17 amino acids. In DNA form, the CDR3 reads TGCGCCAGCAGGATCCGGACTAGCGGGCTTCCGCACAATGAGCAGTTCTTC. Protein sequence: CASRIRTSGLPHNEQFF. The variable domain in full, with the rest retrieved from reference TRBV5-1 and TRBJ2-1, is KAGVTQTPRYLIKTRGQQVTLSCSPISGHRSVSWYQQTPGQGLQFLFEYFSETQRNKGNFPGRFSGRQFSNSRSEMNVSTLELGDSALYLCASRIRTSGLPHNEQFFGPGTRLTVL.

V usage is TRBV6-2 or TRBV6-3 and J usage is TRBJ2-3; 7 bases fit TRBD1. Per germline, CDR1 MNHEY and CDR2 SVGEGT. The CDR3 loop spans 14 amino acids. J gave up 2 bases and V 6 bases, and 5 bases lay outside the gene matches. The CDR3 reads CASRPGQLTDTQYF. The CDR3 DNA reads TGTGCCAGCAGGCCGGGACAGCTCACAGATACGCAGTATTTT.

This chain connects TRBV12-3 or TRBV12-4 to TRBJ2-3, with D hard to call. Trimming cost V 6 bases and J 7 bases, with 11 bases left between them. The CDR3 is made up of 12 amino acids. The CDR3 DNA is TGTGCCAGCAGACCAAATAGTTATACGCAGTATTTT. Translated, it gives CASRPNSYTQYF.

The chain links TRBV6-1 to TRBJ2-5, with a possible D match to TRBD1 (5 bases). The ends were cut back, 2 bases at V and 1 base at J, with 11 bases in the middle. Germline values: CDR1 MNHNS, CDR2 SASEGT. The CDR3 has 15 amino acids. DNA of the CDR3: TGTGCCAGCAGTGAACGGCAAGGGGCCCAAGAGACCCAGTACTTC. This gives the protein CASSERQGAQETQYF.

This clonotype was counted between two and nine times. V gene TRBV6-1 combines with J gene TRBJ2-7; 10 bases match TRBD1. The germline CDR1 and CDR2 sequences are MNHNS and SASEGT. J was trimmed by 3 bases and V by 6 bases; bases with no gene match: 8. The CDR3 is 15 residues long. The CDR3 DNA reads TGTGCCAGCAGGCCGGGACAGGGGTCCTACTACGAGCAGTACTTC. Residues: CASRPGQGSYYEQYF.

This clonotype was counted a few times. V gene TRBV7-2 combines with J gene TRBJ2-7; the match to TRBD2 covers 9 bases. With V trimmed by 3 bases and J by 3 bases, 3 bases remained unmatched. This CDR3 comprises 14 residues. CDR1 and CDR2 from the germline V gene are SGHTA and FQGNSA. The CDR3 DNA sequence: TGTGCCAGCAGCTTTAGCGGGGGCCTCTACGAGCAGTACTTC. Protein product: CASSFSGGLYEQYF.

This clonotype has just a few counts. V is TRBV7-2 and J is TRBJ2-5, with 11 bases lining up with TRBD2. The V gene end was trimmed by 5 bases and the J gene end by 14 bases; junction bases not matched to a gene: 4. CDR3 length: 11 amino acids. Per the germline V gene, CDR1 is SGHTA and CDR2 is FQGNSA. The DNA of the CDR3 is TGTGCCAGCAGCCTACTAGCGGGAGCCTACTTC. Its protein is CASSLLAGAYF. The full variable domain, rest sourced from reference TRBV7-2 and TRBJ2-5, is GAGVSQSPSNKVTEKGKDVELRCDPISGHTALYWYRQSLGQGLEFLIYFQGNSAPDKSGLPSDRFSAERTGGSVSTLTIQRTQQEDSAVYLCASSLLAGAYFGPGTRLLVL.

This chain joins TRBV11-2 and TRBJ2-1, with TRBD2 matching 11 bases. After removal of 1 base from V and 7 bases from J, the junction contained 3 bases not matched to a gene. The CDR3 has 15 amino acids. Germline V gene sequence: CDR1 SGHAT, CDR2 FQNNGV. The CDR3, as DNA: TGTGCCAGCAGCTTAGCGGCTAGCGGGGGGAATGAGCAGTTCTTC. It translates to CASSLAASGGNEQFF. The variable domain in full, with the rest retrieved from reference TRBV11-2 and TRBJ2-1, is EAGVAQSPRYKIIEKRQSVAFWCNPISGHATLYWYQQILGQGPKLLIQFQNNGVVDDSQLPKDRFSAERLKGVDSTLKIQPAKLEDSAVYLCASSLAASGGNEQFFGPGTRLTVL.

The chain links TRBV7-9 to TRBJ2-1; 10 bases agree with TRBD2. The ends lost 3 bases at V and 6 bases at J; junction bases unmatched: 11. Germline-derived CDR1 and CDR2 are SEHNR and FQNEAQ (reference sequence). The CDR3 runs to 17 residues. The DNA for the CDR3 is TGTGCCAGCAGCTTCAGGGGGAGGAGGACTAGCGGCAATGAGCAGTTCTTC. It encodes CASSFRGRRTSGNEQFF.

The chain employs TRBV4-3 and TRBJ1-6; possibly TRBD1 for D (5 bases). The V gene's germline CDR1 is LGHNA and CDR2 YSLEER. The CDR3 covers 16 residues. V was trimmed by 0 bases and J by 7 bases, leaving 13 bases between them. The CDR3 DNA follows: TGCGCCAGCAGCCAAGATACCAGGGATGGAAATTCACCCCTCCACTTT. This sequence encodes CASSQDTRDGNSPLHF.

The V gene is TRBV20-1, the J gene TRBJ2-1, with D perhaps TRBD2 (6 bases). This CDR3 has 12 amino acids. Trimming stripped 5 bases from V and 6 bases from J, with 11 bases between. The germline CDR1 and CDR2 sequences are DFQATT and SNEGSKA (reference sequence). The CDR3 bases are TGCAGTGCTTGGGGGGAAAGCAATGAGCAGTTCTTC. It encodes CSAWGESNEQFF.

The genes are TRBV5-1 and TRBJ1-6; 8 bases agree with TRBD1. Looked up from germline, CDR1 is SGHRS and CDR2 is YFSETQ. This CDR3 is built from 14 residues. V trimming: 5 bases; J trimming: 7 bases; junction bases outside the gene matches: 5. The chain's CDR3 is CASSPAGGNSPLHF. As DNA, the CDR3 is TGCGCCAGCAGTCCCGCAGGGGGCAATTCACCCCTCCACTTT.

The V and J genes are TRBV18 and TRBJ2-7; TRBD1 is a possible D gene (6 bases). Per germline, CDR1 KGHSH and CDR2 LQKENI. V was trimmed by 3 bases and J by 6 bases, leaving 18 bases between them. The CDR3 spans 15 residues. The CDR3 reads CASSPARRDISEQYF. The CDR3 nucleotides are TGTGCCAGCTCACCTGCACGCAGGGACATAAGCGAGCAGTACTTC.

This clonotype appeared a few times. The chain joins TRBV20-1 to TRBJ2-5, with 12 nucleotides matching TRBD2. CDR3 length equals 13 residues. In germline, CDR1 is DFQATT, CDR2 SNEGSKA (reference sequence). V lost 6 bases and J lost 4; bases outside the gene matches: 3. The CDR3 nucleotides are TGCAGTGCAACGACTAGCGGGGGAGAGACCCAGTACTTC. Residues: CSATTSGGETQYF.

This clonotype was seen more than once but under ten times. This rearrangement joins TRBV29-1 to TRBJ2-1; D may be TRBD1 (5 bases). V dropped 4 bases and J dropped 1 base, with 11 bases sitting between them. The CDR3 consists of 14 residues. Germline CDR1 reads SQVTM; CDR2 reads ANQGSEA. CDR3 loop: CSVGLRQSYNEQFF. CDR3 DNA sequence: TGCAGCGTTGGATTACGACAGTCCTACAATGAGCAGTTCTTC.

This chain links TRBV29-1 with TRBJ1-1, with D hard to call. The V gene's germline CDR1 is SQVTM and CDR2 ANQGSEA. The CDR3 is 14 amino acids. Trimming took off 4 bases at V and 0 bases at J, with 12 bases between the two ends. CDR3 residues: CSVVPHRMNTEAFF. CDR3 bases: TGCAGCGTTGTCCCGCACAGAATGAACACTGAAGCTTTCTTT.

This clonotype was counted between two and nine times. The chain links TRBV6-2 or TRBV6-3 to TRBJ2-7, with D possibly TRBD1 on 5 matching bases. Germline CDR1 and CDR2: MNHEY and SVGEGT. The CDR3 extends over 16 amino acids. Trimming shortened V by 2 bases and J by 1 base, and 15 bases separated the two germline ends. CDR3 protein: CASSYVHGRVSYEQYF. The CDR3 DNA follows: TGTGCCAGCAGTTACGTCCACGGCAGGGTATCCTACGAGCAGTACTTC.

CDR3 loop: CAISQGGANYNEQFF. In DNA, the CDR3 is TGTGCCATCAGTCAGGGGGGGGCCAACTACAATGAGCAGTTCTTC. The chain is built from TRBV10-3 and TRBJ2-1; possibly TRBD1 or TRBD2 for D (7 bases each). The germline V and J ends were trimmed by 5 bases and 3 bases, with 14 bases remaining between them. This CDR3 spans 15 amino acids. Per germline, CDR1 ENHRY and CDR2 SYGVKD.

On this clonotype: One base away lies a much larger clone, so this may be a sequencing read error. The chain joins TRBV20-1 to TRBJ2-1; 13 positions agree with TRBD2. The CDR3 is 16 residues long. The V gene's germline CDR1 is DFQATT and CDR2 SNEGSKA (reference sequence). The CDR3 is CCARGQTSGGPGEQFF. Written as DNA, the CDR3 is TGCTGTGCTAGAGGACAGACTAGCGGGGGGCCCGGGGAGCAGTTCTTC.

This clonotype turned up a few times. The chain employs TRBV11-2 and TRBJ2-2; unclear D gene. V was clipped by 1 base and J by 0 bases, with 6 bases between them. Germline V lookup: CDR1 SGHAT, CDR2 FQNNGV. This CDR3 spans 15 amino acids. CDR3 loop: CASSLAGPNTGELFF. The CDR3 DNA sequence: TGTGCCAGCAGCTTAGCCGGACCGAACACCGGGGAGCTGTTTTTT.

Only a few counts were recorded for this clonotype. The chain has TRBV12-3 or TRBV12-4 and TRBJ2-3; no reliable D call. The CDR3 sequence is 12 residues long. V was pared by 2 bases and J by 8 bases, with 8 bases between. The CDR3 sequence: CASSLSVTTQYF. Here the CDR3 DNA reads TGTGCCAGCAGTTTATCGGTCACTACGCAGTATTTT.

Only a few counts were recorded for this clonotype. The chain has TRBV20-1 and TRBJ2-1; D gene unclear. The V end lost 0 bases, the J end lost 4 bases, and 13 bases lay between the germline ends. The germline V gene encodes CDR1 DFQATT and CDR2 SNEGSKA (reference sequence). This CDR3 region has 15 residues. In DNA, the CDR3 is TGCAGTGCTAGAGAAAAACCAACCCTTTACAATGAGCAGTTCTTC. It yields the protein CSAREKPTLYNEQFF.

Many counts were recorded for this clonotype. The chain carries TRBV12-3 or TRBV12-4 and TRBJ2-1; D gene uncertain. V lost 6 bases, J lost 3 bases, and 3 bases lay in between. This CDR3 is built from 11 residues. In nucleotides, the CDR3 is TGTGCCAGCAGACTCTACAATGAGCAGTTCTTC. Amino acid sequence: CASRLYNEQFF.

In this sample, this clonotype turned up a few times. This chain connects TRBV6-5 to TRBJ2-7; D is unclear. The V gene lost 0 bases and the J gene lost 4 bases, with 10 bases spanning the gap. CDR1 is MNHEY, CDR2 SVGAGI, per germline. This CDR3 comprises 14 residues. The CDR3 sequence is CASSYSALGYEQYF. The CDR3 bases are TGTGCCAGCAGTTACTCGGCGTTGGGATACGAGCAGTACTTC.

This clonotype was recorded a few times. The CDR3 DNA is TGTGCCATCAGACAGGGCATCTACGAGCAGTACTTC. This encodes CAIRQGIYEQYF. This chain links TRBV10-3 with TRBJ2-7; D might be TRBD1 (6 bases). Germline assignment: CDR1 ENHRY and CDR2 SYGVKD. Trimming shortened V by 6 bases and J by 3 bases, and 9 bases separated the two germline ends. This CDR3 is 12 amino acids long.